The 20 T cell receptor beta chains reported below all come from one sample, sequenced in a study of PD-1 blockade in classical Hodgkin lymphoma (TCRdb year 2020). Per the publication, the time point label means: cycle 2 day 1 (C2D1) of nivolumab. Relapse after autologous stem cell transplantation had occurred in all trial patients, and cohorts A, B and C were distinguished by prior brentuximab vedotin exposure. The library was built by means of the immunoSEQ multiplex PCR assay. TCRdb re-hosts the immuneACCESS table, in-frame sequences only. Its copies lack some clones; in the studies checked, an unresolved V gene accounts for under half of them, and the cause for the rest is not known. Here the sample has some 31,000 clones; about two thirds occur a single time. The ten largest clonotypes hold approximately 16% of the sample. This sample comprised peripheral blood mononuclear cells (PBMCs), obtained before the second cycle of nivolumab. The receptors come from a human donor with classical Hodgkin lymphoma.

This chain joins TRBV28 and TRBJ1-6; D may be TRBD1 (5 bases). This CDR3 contains 14 residues. Germline assignment: CDR1 MDHEN and CDR2 SYDVKM. V lost 11 bases and J lost 4, with 15 bases in between. CDR3 amino acids: CAGRDGLYNSPLHF. The CDR3 DNA reads as TGTGCCGGCCGGGACGGACTTTATAATTCACCCCTCCACTTT.

This chain connects TRBV6-5 to TRBJ1-2, with D perhaps TRBD1 (6 bases). The germline V gene has CDR1 MNHEY and CDR2 SVGAGI. V gave up 2 bases and J gave up 1 base, with 11 bases separating them. This CDR3 region has 15 residues. The CDR3 region has the DNA TGTGCCAGCAGTTACGGACAGACGGGTAACTATGGCTACACCTTC. Translated: CASSYGQTGNYGYTF.

The genes are TRBV6-4 and TRBJ1-2; D is uncertain. Trimming took off 4 bases at V and 4 bases at J, with 4 bases between the two ends. This CDR3 spans 11 amino acids. Germline values: CDR1 MRHNA, CDR2 SNTAGT. In DNA, the CDR3 is TGTGCCAGCAGTGGCGGCTATGGCTACACCTTC. Protein: CASSGGYGYTF.

The rearrangement joins TRBV7-6 to TRBJ1-1; D may be TRBD1 (6 bases). This CDR3 comprises 18 residues. V was clipped by 5 bases and J by 2 bases, with 24 bases between them. The germline V gene encodes CDR1 SGHVS and CDR2 FNYEAQ. In DNA, the CDR3 is TGTGCCAGCAGCCCTACTCTAAGGGGGTCGGCCCAAAACACTGAAGCTTTCTTT. This translates into CASSPTLRGSAQNTEAFF.

This clone was counted between two and nine times. The V and J genes are TRBV21-1 and TRBJ2-5; the listed D gene, TRBD1, was not tested against the DNA. TRBV21-1 has pseudogene status. CDR3 length equals 15 residues. CDR3 nucleotide sequence: TGTGCCAGCAGCAGAGACAGGGAACGCATAGAGACCCAGTACTTC. Translation: CASSRDRERIETQYF.

This sequence joins TRBV28 and TRBJ2-3; no definite D call. Per the germline V gene, CDR1 is MDHEN and CDR2 is SYDVKM. The CDR3 is 14 amino acids. V lost 5 bases, J lost 0 bases, and 9 bases lay in between. The CDR3 nucleotides are TGTGCCAGCAGTCCCACATATAGCACAGATACGCAGTATTTT. This encodes CASSPTYSTDTQYF.

The chain couples TRBV28 to TRBJ2-1; 12 nucleotides match TRBD2. Germline lookup yields CDR1 MDHEN and CDR2 SYDVKM. The CDR3 has 15 amino acids. J was trimmed by 7 bases and V by 5 bases; bases with no gene match: 6. The CDR3: CASSPTSGGWNEQFF. CDR3 in DNA: TGTGCCAGCAGTCCTACTAGCGGGGGGTGGAATGAGCAGTTCTTC.

The chain joins TRBV4-2 to TRBJ2-3; 9 bases are a match to TRBD2. J lost 3 bases, V lost 2 bases, and 6 bases had no gene match. Germline V gene lookup returns CDR1 LGHNA and CDR2 YNFKEQ. CDR3 length: 16 amino acids. CDR3 sequence: CASSQQGAGGTDTQYF. The CDR3 region has the DNA TGTGCCAGCAGCCAACAAGGAGCGGGGGGAACAGATACGCAGTATTTT.

Notes on this clone: Only one base separates this from a far larger clonotype, so it likely reflects a read error. The gene calls are TRBV5-2 and TRBJ1-2. TRBV5-2 constitutes a pseudogene. This CDR3 spans 14 amino acids. CDR3 in amino acids: CASSQDRGTYGYTF. The CDR3, as DNA: TGTGCCAGCAGCCAAGATCGGGGGACCTATGGCTACACCTTC.

The CDR3, as DNA: TGCGCCAGCAGCCTAAGAAGGGGTCTCTTGAGAAACACCATATATTTT. Its translation is CASSLRRGLLRNTIYF. The V and J genes are TRBV4-3 and TRBJ1-3; the D gene is possibly TRBD1 (5 bases). CDR1 is LGHNA and CDR2 is YSLEER in the germline V gene. V lost 4 bases to trimming and J lost 5 bases, with 18 bases between them. This CDR3 comprises 16 residues.

Sample share makes this clone medium-sized. CDR3 loop: CASSLESGNQPQHF. The CDR3 DNA sequence: TGCGCCAGCAGCTTGGAATCAGGTAATCAGCCCCAGCATTTT. The chain joins TRBV5-1 to TRBJ1-5; D gene unclear. V lost 0 bases and J 4 bases, leaving 8 bases between the germline ends. The CDR3 loop spans 14 amino acids. The germline CDR1 and CDR2 sequences are SGHRS and YFSETQ.

This clone ranks as medium-sized (0.01 to 0.1%). At the DNA level, this CDR3 is encoded by other sequences in the same sample as well. J is TRBJ1-1 and V is TRBV11-2; D is perhaps TRBD1 (6 bases). Germline V gene lookup returns CDR1 SGHAT and CDR2 FQNNGV. V lost 7 bases to trimming and J lost 5 bases, with 14 bases between them. CDR3 length equals 13 residues. DNA for the CDR3: TGTGCCAGCAATATAGGGGGGGTGACTGAAGCTTTCTTT. Translated, it gives CASNIGGVTEAFF.

The rearrangement joins TRBV16 to TRBJ2-7; D uncertain. The V and J ends lost 1 base and 6 bases respectively, with 13 bases between them. The CDR3 spans 14 residues. Per germline, CDR1 KGHSY and CDR2 FQNENV. The CDR3 coding sequence is TGTGCCAGCAGCCAATTTATCCAGCATCCCGAGCAGTACTTC. Its translation is CASSQFIQHPEQYF. The whole variable domain, remainder taken from reference TRBV16 and TRBJ2-7, is GEEVAQTPKHLVRGEGQKAKLYCAPIKGHSYVFWYQQVLKNEFKFLISFQNENVFDETGMPKERFSAKCLPNSPCSLEIQATKLEDSAVYFCASSQFIQHPEQYFGPGTRLTVT.

V gene TRBV19 combines with J gene TRBJ1-5, with TRBD1 identical over 7 bases. Looked up from germline, CDR1 is LNHDA and CDR2 is SQIVND (reference sequence). The junction had 6 bases not matched to a gene; V was cut back by 4 bases and J by 0 bases. This CDR3 spans 16 amino acids. In nucleotides, the CDR3 is TGTGCCAGTAGTAAGAGGGGGCTCTATAGCAATCAGCCCCAGCATTTT. Protein product: CASSKRGLYSNQPQHF.

This clone was seen a few times. The chain has TRBV11-1 and TRBJ1-6, with unresolved D. There are 14 residues in the CDR3. Germline-derived CDR1 and CDR2 are SGHAT and FQDESV (reference sequence). V lost 3 bases to trimming and J lost 5 bases, with 8 bases between them. CDR3 region: CASSFKGNNSPLHF. The CDR3 DNA is TGTGCCAGCAGCTTCAAAGGGAATAATTCACCCCTCCACTTT.

This clone is deemed medium-sized. The chain joins TRBV6-5 to TRBJ1-5, with D perhaps matching TRBD1 (5 bases). The CDR3 is 15 residues long. Deletions cut 0 bases from V and 0 bases from J, with 6 bases between. Germline V CDR1 and CDR2: MNHEY, SVGAGI. The CDR3 protein is CASSYSDSSNQPQHF. CDR3 DNA: TGTGCCAGCAGTTACTCAGACAGTAGCAATCAGCCCCAGCATTTT.

The V call is TRBV4-3, the J call TRBJ2-1; TRBD1 matches at 7 bases. The CDR3 consists of 19 residues. CDR1 LGHNA and CDR2 YSLEER come from the germline V gene. Germline trimming cut 2 bases from V and 3 bases from J; bases unmatched to any gene: 16. CDR3: CASSQFQDLRDSHYNEQFF. The CDR3, as DNA: TGCGCCAGCAGCCAATTTCAGGACCTCAGGGACAGCCACTACAATGAGCAGTTCTTC.

The sample holds one count of this clone. V and J are TRBV7-2 and TRBJ1-1; 8 nucleotides match TRBD1. CDR1 is SGHTA and CDR2 is FQGNSA in the germline V gene. The CDR3 consists of 12 residues. V lost 5 bases to trimming and J lost 7 bases; unmatched junction nucleotides: 3. The DNA of the CDR3 is TGTGCCAGCAGCCGACAGGGGCTTGAAGCTTTCTTT. Translating gives CASSRQGLEAFF.

This chain uses TRBV5-6 with TRBJ1-5; D is unresolved. The V end lost 0 bases, the J end lost 1 base, and 11 bases lay between the germline ends. CDR1 and CDR2 from the germline V gene are SGHDT and YYEEEE. This CDR3 is built from 16 residues. The CDR3 sequence is CASSLADLGSNQPQHF. Here the CDR3 DNA reads TGTGCCAGCAGCTTGGCGGATCTAGGGAGCAATCAGCCCCAGCATTTT.

This chain joins TRBV5-1 and TRBJ2-1; no reliable D call. The CDR3 covers 10 residues. The germline V gene has CDR1 SGHRS and CDR2 YFSETQ. Trimming took 7 bases from V and 9 from J, leaving 8 bases between them. CDR3 sequence (DNA): TGCGCCAGCCCGTGCCTTGAGCAGTTCTTC. Translating it yields CASPCLEQFF. Complete variable domain (other parts from reference TRBV5-1 and TRBJ2-1): KAGVTQTPRYLIKTRGQQVTLSCSPISGHRSVSWYQQTPGQGLQFLFEYFSETQRNKGNFPGRFSGRQFSNSRSEMNVSTLELGDSALYLCASPCLEQFFGPGTRLTVL.